Following are 12 T cell receptor beta chains from one sample sequenced in a study of T cell repertoires in ileal Crohn's disease. Clones were sequenced by immunoSEQ multiplex PCR, and TCRdb holds only the in-frame ones, with some missing. The sample holds roughly 9,600 clones, more than 65% seen once. Material for sequencing was ileal tissue. These receptors were collected from an adult with Crohn's disease.

The chain combines TRBV5-1 with TRBJ2-2; unclear D gene. The CDR3 spans 13 residues. Germline V gives CDR1 SGHRS, CDR2 YFSETQ. V was pared by 4 bases and J by 4 bases, with 8 bases between. The CDR3 loop reads CASSTDRTGELFF. The CDR3 DNA reads as TGCGCCAGCAGCACAGACCGCACCGGGGAGCTGTTTTTT.

As DNA, the CDR3 is TGTGCCAGCAGTAAAGGGGGAGTCGGAGGTCAAGAGACCCAGTACTTC. This gives the protein CASSKGGVGGQETQYF. This rearrangement joins TRBV6-1 to TRBJ2-5; possibly TRBD1 for D (6 bases). Germline CDR1 and CDR2: MNHNS and SASEGT. The CDR3 extends over 16 amino acids. Deletions cut 5 bases from V and 2 bases from J, with 18 bases between.

J is TRBJ2-1 and V is TRBV25-1, with 8 positions matching TRBD2. This CDR3 has 14 residues. The V gene's germline CDR1 is MGHDK and CDR2 SYGVNS. The V segment lost 3 bases and the J segment 6 bases; nucleotides outside the gene matches: 4. The CDR3 protein is CASSDFSGTNEQFF. CDR3 bases: TGTGCCAGCAGTGATTTTAGCGGGACCAATGAGCAGTTCTTC.

V is TRBV7-3 and J is TRBJ2-1; D is perhaps TRBD2 (5 bases). Germline CDR1 and CDR2: SGHTA and FQGTGA. Trimming took off 3 bases at V and 8 bases at J, with 14 bases between the two ends. CDR3 size: 14 residues. The CDR3: CASSLTPSRDEQFF. CDR3 DNA: TGTGCCAGCAGCTTGACCCCCTCGAGGGATGAGCAGTTCTTC.

The rearrangement joins TRBV30 to TRBJ1-4; TRBD1 agrees at 8 bases. V was clipped by 4 bases and J by 4 bases; unmatched bases: 8. CDR3 length equals 15 residues. CDR1 and CDR2 from the germline V gene are GTSNPN and SVGIG (reference sequence). CDR3 sequence: CAWNQNRGVNEKLFF. CDR3 bases: TGTGCCTGGAATCAGAACAGGGGGGTTAATGAAAAACTGTTTTTT.

This chain links TRBV6-5 with TRBJ2-7; 10 bases fit TRBD2. This CDR3 is 16 amino acids long. J gave up 3 bases and V 0 bases, and 5 bases lay outside the gene matches. The germline V gene encodes CDR1 MNHEY and CDR2 SVGAGI. The CDR3 nucleotides are TGTGCCAGCAGTTACTCGGAGCGGGGGGGCCACTACGAGCAGTACTTC. It codes for CASSYSERGGHYEQYF.

The V gene is TRBV28, the J gene TRBJ1-5, with a tentative D call TRBD1 (5 bases). The CDR3 totals 14 residues. V was cut by 3 bases and J by 5 bases, with 11 bases left in between. The germline gives CDR1 MDHEN, CDR2 SYDVKM. CDR3 protein: CASSFQGLHQPQHF. DNA of the CDR3: TGTGCCAGCAGTTTTCAGGGCCTGCATCAGCCCCAGCATTTT.

The rearrangement uses TRBV9 and TRBJ2-5; 8 nucleotides line up with TRBD2. With 0 bases clipped from V and 1 base from J, the junction kept 14 bases outside the gene matches. The CDR3 spans 19 residues. CDR1 and CDR2 from the germline V gene are SGDLS and YYNGEE. This chain's CDR3 is CASSVGSNWLAGLQETQYF. The CDR3 region has the DNA TGTGCCAGCAGCGTAGGGTCCAATTGGCTAGCGGGCCTCCAAGAGACCCAGTACTTC.

V and J are TRBV4-2 and TRBJ1-1; 9 bases agree with TRBD1. Losses at the gene ends were 1 base for V and 1 base for J; bases not matched to a gene: 7. Germline V gives CDR1 LGHNA, CDR2 YNFKEQ. The CDR3 runs to 17 residues. This chain's CDR3 is CASSQVGTGWKNTEAFF. The CDR3 coding sequence is TGTGCCAGCAGCCAAGTTGGGACAGGGTGGAAGAACACTGAAGCTTTCTTT.

This clone was seen just once. CDR3 in DNA: TGTGCCAGCAGTGACTCCCTCTGGGGCCTTAATGGCTACACCTTC. Protein sequence: CASSDSLWGLNGYTF. The chain joins TRBV6-4 to TRBJ1-2; D is possibly TRBD1 (5 bases). V lost 0 bases and J 6 bases, leaving 14 bases between the germline ends. CDR3 length: 15 amino acids. Germline CDR1 reads MRHNA; CDR2 reads SNTAGT.

This clone is labeled as large. The chain joins TRBV6-4 to TRBJ2-3; 11 nucleotides match TRBD2. There are 17 residues in the CDR3. CDR1 is MRHNA, CDR2 SNTAGT, per germline. With 0 bases clipped from V and 2 bases from J, the junction kept 4 bases outside the gene matches. CDR3 coding DNA: TGTGCCAGCAGTGACTCGTCTAGCGGGGGGACCACAGATACGCAGTATTTT. Its translation: CASSDSSSGGTTDTQYF.

The chain uses TRBV9 and TRBJ2-3, with 8 nucleotides matching TRBD2. CDR3 length: 15 amino acids. J was trimmed by 6 bases and V by 0 bases; bases with no gene match: 6. Germline loops: CDR1 SGDLS, CDR2 YYNGEE. The CDR3 loop reads CASSVGAGVGDTQYF. The CDR3 nucleotides are TGTGCCAGCAGCGTAGGAGCGGGAGTGGGGGATACGCAGTATTTT.